This TCR beta chain was recorded in a study of beta chain features in type 1 diabetes. Study conclusions and caveats: Moderate but significant shortening of TCRB CDR3s was recorded in all four CD4+ subsets from Type 1 diabetes patients. Type 1 diabetes patients had VDJ junctions that carried fewer insertions and more deletions. Patients showed naive, central memory and Treg TCRB repertoires that appeared more similar than those of healthy donors.

A CD45RO/CCR7/CD25/CD127/CD95/CD27 panel sorted naive, central memory, regulatory and stem cell-like memory CD4+ cells. In germline, CDR1 is KGHSH, CDR2 LQKENI. The CDR3 sequence is 14 residues long. V lost 1 base and J lost 3, with 10 bases in between. In the case of this clone: What it binds is not known.

Every isolated RNA sample was fully reverse transcribed, so sequencing captured expressed TCRB transcripts. Naive, central memory and regulatory T cell samples averaged roughly 3.4 million immunoSEQ reads each. Here immunoSEQ multiplex PCR was the method, and the copy in TCRdb shows in-frame clones only, minus some. The sample includes about 700,000 clones, about an eighth seen only once; the top ten take approximately 0.02%. The clonotype comes from a man between 18 and 29 years old with type 1 diabetes. The V and J genes are TRBV18 and TRBJ2-7; perhaps TRBD2 as D (5 bases). The sequencing sample was made of naive CD4+ T cells from blood. This chain's CDR3 is CASSPLDFIYEQYF. The CDR3 DNA reads as TGTGCCAGCTCACCACTGGACTTCATCTACGAGCAGTACTTC.